The 29 T cell receptor beta chains below were found in one sample sequenced in a study of cytomegalovirus exposure and HLA in healthy donors. Profiled with immunoSEQ multiplex PCR; TCRdb holds only in-frame clones, not every one. The data hold more than 95,000 clones, with roughly nine tenths observed a single time. The sequencing sample was made of PBMCs. These receptors originate from a young woman in good health and CMV-seronegative.

V gene TRBV13 combines with J gene TRBJ1-2, with 7 bases that match TRBD1. This CDR3 is built from 15 residues. The germline V gene has CDR1 PRHDT and CDR2 FYEKMQ (reference sequence). J gave up 2 bases and V 5 bases, and 8 bases lay outside the gene matches. CDR3 nucleotides: TGTGCCAGCAGCCAGGGAGGCAGGGGGAACTATGGCTACACCTTC. It codes for CASSQGGRGNYGYTF.

The chain combines TRBV10-3 with TRBJ2-2, with a weak D call TRBD2 (5 bases). Germline lookup yields CDR1 ENHRY and CDR2 SYGVKD. The germline V and J ends were trimmed by 3 bases and 3 bases, with 8 bases remaining between them. This CDR3 has 14 amino acids. The CDR3 DNA reads TGTGCCATCAGTGAATTCGGGGACACCGGGGAGCTGTTTTTT. Translating gives CAISEFGDTGELFF.

This clone was detected once. The chain uses TRBV7-2 and TRBJ2-1; 13 bases line up with TRBD2. Germline CDR1 reads SGHTA; CDR2 reads FQGNSA. The junction had 8 bases not matched to a gene; V was cut back by 5 bases and J by 10 bases. The CDR3 is made up of 15 amino acids. As DNA, the CDR3 is TGTGCCAGCAGCCCCCGGACTAGCGGGAGCTACGAGCAGTTCTTC. It codes for CASSPRTSGSYEQFF.

J is TRBJ2-2 and V is TRBV6-1, with 10 bases lining up with TRBD2. Per the germline V gene, CDR1 is MNHNS and CDR2 is SASEGT. Trimming cost V 6 bases and J 7 bases; bases outside gene matches: 8. This CDR3 comprises 15 residues. In DNA, the CDR3 is TGTGCCAGCAGCGGAACTAGCGGGAAAATCGGGGAGCTGTTTTTT. Amino acid sequence: CASSGTSGKIGELFF.

This chain joins TRBV27 and TRBJ2-4, with 10 bases identical to TRBD2. With V trimmed by 5 bases and J by 4 bases, 11 bases remained unmatched. The CDR3 contains 17 residues. The germline gives CDR1 MNHEY, CDR2 SMNVEV (reference sequence). This chain's CDR3 is CASSPRVAGGLKNIQYF. The CDR3 DNA reads TGTGCCAGCAGTCCGCGCGTAGCGGGGGGTCTAAAAAACATTCAGTACTTC.

With regard to this clone: Other DNA variants within this sample encode the same CDR3. The J gene is TRBJ1-5, the V gene TRBV2; the D gene is possibly TRBD1 (6 bases). The CDR3 has 14 amino acids. V was cut by 5 bases and J by 1 base, with 9 bases left in between. Germline V gene lookup returns CDR1 SNHLY and CDR2 FYNNEI. CDR3 DNA sequence: TGTGCCAGCAGTTCACAGGGAAGCAATCAGCCCCAGCATTTT. Protein product: CASSSQGSNQPQHF.

The chain carries TRBV10-3 and TRBJ2-1, with 12 bases aligning to TRBD2. V shed 5 bases and J 6 bases; nucleotides not matched to a gene: 5. The CDR3 consists of 15 residues. Germline CDR1 and CDR2: ENHRY and SYGVKD. DNA for the CDR3: TGTGCCATCAGTACCGGGACTAGCGGGCGCAATGAGCAGTTCTTC. Its protein is CAISTGTSGRNEQFF.

CDR3 sequence (DNA): TGTGCCAGCAGTGATTCTCAGGGACAGCCCCAGCATTTT. This gives the protein CASSDSQGQPQHF. The V and J genes are TRBV2 and TRBJ1-5; D perhaps matches TRBD1 (5 bases). Germline lookup yields CDR1 SNHLY and CDR2 FYNNEI. Between the trimmed V and J ends, which lost 3 bases and 7 bases, there was a span of 10 bases. The CDR3 extends over 13 amino acids.

The V call is TRBV6-1, the J call TRBJ2-1; D unresolved. Germline CDR1 and CDR2: MNHNS and SASEGT. The CDR3 runs to 15 residues. V was trimmed by 7 bases and J by 6 bases, leaving 19 bases between them. Written as DNA, the CDR3 is TGTGCCAGCACTTTGGGCGCTATTAAAGGCAATGAGCAGTTCTTC. This sequence encodes CASTLGAIKGNEQFF.

This clone appeared a few times. The chain recombines TRBV30 with TRBJ1-6; 9 bases line up with TRBD1. Germline V gene sequence: CDR1 GTSNPN, CDR2 SVGIG (reference sequence). The CDR3 totals 13 residues. Trimming at V came to 4 bases and at J to 6 bases, leaving 1 base not matched to a gene. The CDR3 loop reads CAWKGQGNSPLHF. In DNA form, the CDR3 reads TGTGCCTGGAAGGGACAGGGTAATTCACCCCTCCACTTT.

V is TRBV5-1 and J is TRBJ2-1; TRBD2 agrees at 7 bases. Germline V gene data show CDR1 as SGHRS and CDR2 as YFSETQ. The CDR3 has 15 residues. V lost 3 bases, J lost 8 bases, and 11 bases stayed unmatched. The DNA of the CDR3 is TGCGCCAGCAGCTCGGGGGGTTTAAGGGGTGATGAGCAGTTCTTC. Translated: CASSSGGLRGDEQFF. Drawing the rest from reference TRBV5-1 and TRBJ2-1, the complete variable domain is KAGVTQTPRYLIKTRGQQVTLSCSPISGHRSVSWYQQTPGQGLQFLFEYFSETQRNKGNFPGRFSGRQFSNSRSEMNVSTLELGDSALYLCASSSGGLRGDEQFFGPGTRLTVL.

The CDR3 protein is CASRPPGTASTDTQYF. CDR3 bases: TGCGCCAGCAGGCCGCCGGGGACTGCTAGCACAGATACGCAGTATTTT. The chain links TRBV5-1 to TRBJ2-3; TRBD2 might be the D (6 bases). CDR1 and CDR2 from the germline V gene are SGHRS and YFSETQ. The CDR3 runs to 16 residues. V lost 5 bases to trimming and J lost 0 bases, with 16 bases between them.

The chain uses TRBV7-9 and TRBJ1-6, with D hard to call. Trimming pared 2 bases from V and 9 bases from J, leaving 14 bases between. CDR3 length equals 15 residues. CDR1 and CDR2 from the germline V gene are SEHNR and FQNEAQ (reference sequence). CDR3 in amino acids: CASSLIGQSRSPLHF. DNA for the CDR3: TGTGCCAGCAGCTTAATTGGGCAGTCACGTTCACCCCTCCACTTT.

In its sample, this clone was seen a few times. This chain connects TRBV4-2 to TRBJ2-2; D possibly corresponds to TRBD1 (6 bases). The CDR3 loop spans 17 amino acids. Germline CDR1 and CDR2: LGHNA and YNFKEQ. V was shortened by 1 base and J by 5 bases, with 17 bases between the two germline ends. The CDR3 spells CASSQGGPAEGTGELFF. The DNA for the CDR3 is TGTGCCAGCAGCCAAGGGGGGCCAGCTGAGGGGACCGGGGAGCTGTTTTTT.

The V and J genes are TRBV2 and TRBJ2-1; D is unresolved. The CDR3 sequence is 14 residues long. Trimming took off 4 bases at V and 2 bases at J, with 9 bases between the two ends. Germline loops: CDR1 SNHLY, CDR2 FYNNEI. The CDR3 DNA follows: TGTGCCAGCAGTGTTTCCAGGACCTACAATGAGCAGTTCTTC. It codes for CASSVSRTYNEQFF.

V is TRBV7-6 and J is TRBJ2-5, with 10 bases matching TRBD1. This CDR3 comprises 14 residues. V lost 4 bases, J lost 4 bases, and 3 bases stayed unmatched. Germline V gene sequence: CDR1 SGHVS, CDR2 FNYEAQ. The CDR3 nucleotides are TGTGCCAGCAGCTCTAGGACAGGGGGAGAGACCCAGTACTTC. It translates to CASSSRTGGETQYF.

The V and J genes are TRBV6-5 and TRBJ2-1; D gene unclear. V lost 7 bases and J 4 bases, leaving 17 bases between the germline ends. CDR3 length: 15 amino acids. Germline V CDR1 and CDR2: MNHEY, SVGAGI. This CDR3 reads CASNKAYDVYNEQFF. The CDR3 DNA follows: TGTGCCAGCAATAAAGCCTACGATGTTTACAATGAGCAGTTCTTC.

This chain joins TRBV5-1 and TRBJ1-1, with TRBD1 as a possible D gene (6 bases). The germline CDR1 and CDR2 sequences are SGHRS and YFSETQ. Deletions cut 4 bases from V and 5 bases from J, with 18 bases between. CDR3 length equals 15 residues. The CDR3 sequence is CASSLTGGGWTEAFF. CDR3 nucleotide sequence: TGCGCCAGCAGCCTCACGGGGGGCGGGTGGACTGAAGCTTTCTTT. Together with reference TRBV5-1 and TRBJ1-1, the CDR3 gives the full variable domain: KAGVTQTPRYLIKTRGQQVTLSCSPISGHRSVSWYQQTPGQGLQFLFEYFSETQRNKGNFPGRFSGRQFSNSRSEMNVSTLELGDSALYLCASSLTGGGWTEAFFGQGTRLTVV.

The chain links TRBV19 to TRBJ2-1, with TRBD1 matching over 8 bases. The CDR3 contains 14 residues. Germline lookup yields CDR1 LNHDA and CDR2 SQIVND (reference sequence). V dropped 10 bases and J dropped 2; count of bases not matched to a gene: 7. The CDR3 bases are TGTGCCACCATGGGACAGGAGACCTACAATGAGCAGTTCTTC. Translating it yields CATMGQETYNEQFF.

V is TRBV2 and J is TRBJ1-4; TRBD1 matches 7 bases. V dropped 3 bases and J dropped 7; count of bases not matched to a gene: 5. The CDR3 loop spans 14 amino acids. Germline V gives CDR1 SNHLY, CDR2 FYNNEI. The CDR3 here is CASSDRDSVEKLFF. CDR3 in DNA: TGTGCCAGCAGTGACCGGGACAGTGTTGAAAAACTGTTTTTT.

This sequence joins TRBV9 and TRBJ1-2, with TRBD1 matching 7 bases. Unmatched junction bases numbered 6, after V lost 4 bases and J lost 3 bases. Germline V CDR1 and CDR2: SGDLS, YYNGEE. The CDR3 is 14 residues long. This CDR3 reads CASSRGQTDYGYTF. The CDR3 nucleotides are TGTGCCAGCAGCCGGGGACAGACTGACTATGGCTACACCTTC.

The chain links TRBV11-2 to TRBJ2-7; the D gene is possibly TRBD2 (6 bases). V was trimmed by 5 bases and J by 0 bases, leaving 17 bases between them. The CDR3 totals 16 residues. The germline CDR1 and CDR2 sequences are SGHAT and FQNNGV. The CDR3 is CASSADRDSSSYEQYF. Here the CDR3 DNA reads TGTGCCAGCAGCGCCGACCGGGACTCGAGCTCCTACGAGCAGTACTTC.

This rearrangement joins TRBV6-6 to TRBJ1-5, with unresolved D. CDR3 size: 15 residues. V lost 4 bases to trimming and J lost 0 bases, with 10 bases between them. CDR1 is MNHNY and CDR2 is SVGAGI in the germline V gene (reference sequence). The CDR3 loop is CASSLQYYSNQPQHF. DNA for the CDR3: TGTGCCAGCAGTTTGCAGTATTATAGCAATCAGCCCCAGCATTTT.

This sequence joins TRBV6-5 and TRBJ1-1; a possible D gene is TRBD1 (5 bases). V gave up 8 bases and J gave up 1 base, with 11 bases separating them. The length of the CDR3 is 13 residues. The V gene's germline CDR1 is MNHEY and CDR2 SVGAGI. The CDR3 sequence is CASSPGENTEAFF. The CDR3 DNA reads as TGTGCCAGCTCCCCGGGGGAGAACACTGAAGCTTTCTTT.

The V and J genes are TRBV10-3 and TRBJ1-2, with D unclear. Germline V lookup: CDR1 ENHRY, CDR2 SYGVKD. This CDR3 spans 13 amino acids. Between the trimmed V and J ends, which lost 4 bases and 3 bases, there was a span of 9 bases. The CDR3 DNA reads TGTGCCATCAGTGCTGGGGAGGACTATGGCTACACCTTC. It is translated as CAISAGEDYGYTF.

CDR3 nucleotides: TGTGCCAGCAGTAAGATAGTTAGTACCGGGGAGCTGTTTTTT. Translated: CASSKIVSTGELFF. This chain uses TRBV28 with TRBJ2-2; D gene ambiguous. The CDR3 has 14 residues. V was pared by 5 bases and J by 5 bases, with 12 bases between. The germline CDR1 and CDR2 sequences are MDHEN and SYDVKM.

Only one count was recorded for this clone. V usage is TRBV28 and J usage is TRBJ1-2; D remains unclear. Trimming pared 9 bases from V and 4 bases from J, leaving 24 bases between. The CDR3 has 16 residues. CDR1 and CDR2 from the germline V gene are MDHEN and SYDVKM. The CDR3 reads CARGGQPKAPAYGYTF. Written as DNA, the CDR3 is TGTGCCAGAGGAGGGCAGCCCAAAGCCCCCGCCTATGGCTACACCTTC.

This clone was detected ten times or more. The rearrangement uses TRBV6-1 and TRBJ2-7; 10 bases fit TRBD2. CDR1 and CDR2 from the germline V gene are MNHNS and SASEGT. The V gene end was trimmed by 8 bases and the J gene end by 6 bases; junction bases not matched to a gene: 13. The CDR3 runs to 15 residues. CDR3 sequence reads: CASQLLAGGGLEQYV. CDR3 bases: TGTGCCAGCCAGCTATTAGCGGGGGGCGGTCTCGAGCAGTACGTC.

The CDR3 sequence: CASSLTRTGSYGYTF. CDR3 coding DNA: TGTGCCAGCAGTTTGACTCGGACAGGGTCATATGGCTACACCTTC. The rearrangement links TRBV27 to TRBJ1-2; TRBD1 matches 8 bases. Germline lookup yields CDR1 MNHEY and CDR2 SMNVEV (reference sequence). The CDR3 loop spans 15 amino acids. The trim removed 3 bases at V and 5 bases at J, leaving 8 bases unmatched.